Below, 27 T cell receptor beta chains from the same sample are listed, as sequenced in a study of CD8+ T cells in alopecia areata. Treatment denoted: oral pan-JAK inhibitor, 5-10 mg twice daily. The sequencing template was cDNA reverse transcribed from extracted RNA. Clones were read by immunoSEQ multiplex PCR, and TCRdb kept only the in-frame ones, dropping some. The repertoire holds around 190,000 clones, about three fifths seen once, with less than 0.8% in the top ten. The material was CD4+ T cells sorted from blood, obtained at week 4, from a patient treated with tofacitinib. The receptors stem from a human donor with alopecia areata.

The chain joins TRBV29-1 to TRBJ2-2, with 10 bases that match TRBD2. V was clipped by 6 bases and J by 5 bases; unmatched bases: 9. CDR1 and CDR2 from the germline V gene are SQVTM and ANQGSEA. The length of the CDR3 is 15 residues. The CDR3, as DNA: TGCAGCGTGGCAGCTAGCGGGAGTAGGACCGGGGAGCTGTTTTTT. This codes for CSVAASGSRTGELFF.

V is TRBV7-2 and J is TRBJ2-5; 11 bases are a match to TRBD2. From germline, CDR1 is SGHTA and CDR2 FQGNSA. The CDR3 covers 15 residues. V lost 4 bases, J lost 5 bases, and 6 bases stayed unmatched. The CDR3 reads CASSYVAGGGETQYF. The CDR3 DNA reads TGTGCCAGCAGCTACGTAGCGGGAGGGGGGGAGACCCAGTACTTC. Full variable domain (remainder filled in from reference TRBV7-2 and TRBJ2-5): GAGVSQSPSNKVTEKGKDVELRCDPISGHTALYWYRQSLGQGLEFLIYFQGNSAPDKSGLPSDRFSAERTGGSVSTLTIQRTQQEDSAVYLCASSYVAGGGETQYFGPGTRLLVL.

The rearrangement joins TRBV30 to TRBJ2-5, with D unclear. The CDR3 is 11 residues long. The ends were cut back, 5 bases at V and 2 bases at J, with 6 bases in the middle. CDR1 and CDR2 (germline): GTSNPN, SVGIG (reference sequence). This CDR3 is CAWEQQETQYF. The CDR3 DNA reads TGTGCCTGGGAACAGCAAGAGACCCAGTACTTC.

This clone has just one count. The chain employs TRBV15 and TRBJ2-1, with 9 bases lining up with TRBD2. V dropped 0 bases and J dropped 8; count of bases not matched to a gene: 11. The CDR3 length is 17 residues. From germline, CDR1 is LNHNV and CDR2 YYDKDF (reference sequence). The CDR3: CATSRDPFAGGGDEQFF. The CDR3 DNA sequence: TGTGCCACCAGCAGAGATCCCTTTGCGGGAGGGGGTGATGAGCAGTTCTTC.

The CDR3: CASSPSGVSYNEQFF. The DNA of the CDR3 is TGCGCCAGCAGCCCTAGCGGGGTTTCCTACAATGAGCAGTTCTTC. This chain connects TRBV5-1 to TRBJ2-1; 9 positions match TRBD2. V lost 4 bases to trimming and J lost 1 base; unmatched junction nucleotides: 3. CDR1 and CDR2 from the germline V gene are SGHRS and YFSETQ. The CDR3 is made up of 15 amino acids.

V and J are TRBV4-2 and TRBJ1-1, with D possibly matching TRBD1 (5 bases). This CDR3 has 11 amino acids. V was shortened by 8 bases and J by 3 bases, with 7 bases between the two germline ends. Per germline, CDR1 LGHNA and CDR2 YNFKEQ. CDR3 region: CASGADTEAFF. The CDR3 bases are TGTGCCAGCGGGGCCGACACTGAAGCTTTCTTT.

This clone has only a few counts. The chain uses TRBV5-1 and TRBJ2-1; 8 bases fit TRBD2. Germline CDR1 is SGHRS and CDR2 is YFSETQ. The CDR3 has 15 amino acids. The ends lost 0 bases at V and 2 bases at J; junction bases unmatched: 1. CDR3 coding DNA: TGCGCCAGCAGCTTGGACGGGAGGGCCTACAATGAGCAGTTCTTC. As protein: CASSLDGRAYNEQFF.

The genes are TRBV25-1 and TRBJ2-1; a weak D match, TRBD1 (6 bases). The CDR3 loop spans 14 amino acids. The V end lost 3 bases, the J end lost 8 bases, and 14 bases lay between the germline ends. Looked up from germline, CDR1 is MGHDK and CDR2 is SYGVNS. This CDR3 is CASSETTGPDEQFF. CDR3 DNA sequence: TGTGCCAGCAGTGAGACCACAGGGCCGGATGAGCAGTTCTTC.

The chain combines TRBV7-6 with TRBJ2-6; D is unresolved. The germline V gene encodes CDR1 SGHVS and CDR2 FNYEAQ. Trimming removed 2 bases from V and 2 bases from J, with 7 bases in between. The CDR3 is 15 amino acids. The DNA of the CDR3 is TGTGCCAGCAGCTTATCGGGTGCTGGGGCCAACGTCCTGACTTTC. Its translation: CASSLSGAGANVLTF.

A single count supports this clone. The chain links TRBV18 to TRBJ2-3; D possibly corresponds to TRBD2 (6 bases). The V end was cut by 3 bases, the J end by 4 bases, with 8 bases between. This CDR3 region has 13 residues. Germline CDR1 is KGHSH and CDR2 is LQKENI. The CDR3 nucleotides are TGTGCCAGCTCACCCGGGAGAGCAGATACGCAGTATTTT. Amino acids: CASSPGRADTQYF.

The J gene is TRBJ2-7, the V gene TRBV6-5; D is ambiguous. Germline CDR1 reads MNHEY; CDR2 reads SVGAGI. The CDR3 has 13 residues. The V end was cut by 6 bases, the J end by 4 bases, with 13 bases between. The DNA of the CDR3 is TGTGCCAGCAGAAGACACTTCTCTTACGAGCAGTACTTC. Its translation is CASRRHFSYEQYF.

This clone appeared a single time. The CDR3 nucleotides are TGTGCCAGCTCACCACTCGCAGGACAGGTCGAGCAGTACTTC. This translates into CASSPLAGQVEQYF. The chain uses TRBV18 and TRBJ2-7, with 7 bases aligning to TRBD1. The CDR3 has 14 residues. Germline lookup yields CDR1 KGHSH and CDR2 LQKENI. V trimming: 1 base; J trimming: 6 bases; junction bases outside the gene matches: 6.

This clone was detected a few times. CDR3 amino acids: CSVVTGMNTGELFF. The CDR3 DNA sequence: TGCAGCGTTGTAACAGGGATGAACACCGGGGAGCTGTTTTTT. The chain couples TRBV29-1 to TRBJ2-2; maybe TRBD1 (6 bases). Per germline, CDR1 SQVTM and CDR2 ANQGSEA. Trimming pared 4 bases from V and 1 base from J, leaving 10 bases between. This CDR3 comprises 14 residues.

The rearrangement joins TRBV6-5 to TRBJ2-4; D unclear. Trimming shortened V by 5 bases and J by 2 bases, and 10 bases separated the two germline ends. Germline V lookup: CDR1 MNHEY, CDR2 SVGAGI. The length of the CDR3 is 14 residues. DNA of the CDR3: TGTGCCAGCAGTCCCCAAGAGACCAAAAACATTCAGTACTTC. Encoded protein: CASSPQETKNIQYF.

The rearrangement links TRBV11-2 to TRBJ1-3; D gene ambiguous. Trimming removed 3 bases from V and 4 bases from J, with 7 bases in between. Germline CDR1 is SGHAT and CDR2 is FQNNGV. CDR3 length: 13 amino acids. For the CDR3, the DNA is TGTGCCAGCAGCTTGAGTGTCGGAAACACCATATATTTT. Its translation: CASSLSVGNTIYF. Full variable domain (remainder filled in from reference TRBV11-2 and TRBJ1-3): EAGVAQSPRYKIIEKRQSVAFWCNPISGHATLYWYQQILGQGPKLLIQFQNNGVVDDSQLPKDRFSAERLKGVDSTLKIQPAKLEDSAVYLCASSLSVGNTIYFGEGSWLTVV.

This chain uses TRBV5-4 with TRBJ2-3; 8 bases are a match to TRBD2. From germline, CDR1 is SGHNT and CDR2 YYREEE (reference sequence). J gave up 6 bases and V 4 bases, and 10 bases lay outside the gene matches. CDR3 size: 15 residues. The CDR3, as DNA: TGTGCCAGCAGCCGGGGGGGGCCCAAGACCGATACGCAGTATTTT. Its translation: CASSRGGPKTDTQYF.

The chain couples TRBV5-1 to TRBJ2-2; D gene unclear. Germline V gene sequence: CDR1 SGHRS, CDR2 YFSETQ. The CDR3 sequence is 16 residues long. The V gene lost 0 bases and the J gene lost 0 bases, with 9 bases spanning the gap. In nucleotides, the CDR3 is TGCGCCAGCAGCTTGGGGTTCTCGGCGAACACCGGGGAGCTGTTTTTT. Translated: CASSLGFSANTGELFF.

The CDR3 DNA reads as TGCAACGTCCAACGGACAGGGGGCTTGAACACTGAAGCTTTCTTT. It translates to CNVQRTGGLNTEAFF. J is TRBJ1-1 and V is TRBV29-1; 11 positions agree with TRBD1. The length of the CDR3 is 15 residues. Germline assignment: CDR1 SQVTM and CDR2 ANQGSEA.

The chain is built from TRBV11-2 and TRBJ2-3; D call uncertain. CDR3 length equals 12 residues. Germline CDR1 SGHAT, CDR2 FQNNGV. V was clipped by 5 bases and J by 8 bases, with 11 bases between them. This CDR3 is CASSKTTTTQYF. DNA for the CDR3: TGTGCCAGCAGCAAAACCACCACTACGCAGTATTTT.

A few counts support this clone. The chain uses TRBV29-1 and TRBJ2-2; possibly TRBD1 for D (5 bases). CDR1 is SQVTM, CDR2 ANQGSEA, per germline. Trimming removed 4 bases at V and 6 bases at J, with 9 bases between. This CDR3 has 12 amino acids. CDR3 protein: CSVVRGPGELFF. CDR3 DNA: TGCAGCGTTGTAAGGGGCCCCGGGGAGCTGTTTTTT.

This clone was detected only a few times. This chain uses TRBV4-3 with TRBJ2-2; perhaps D is TRBD1 or TRBD2 (6 bases each). The CDR3 contains 14 residues. Germline CDR1 reads LGHNA; CDR2 reads YSLEER. The germline V and J ends were trimmed by 4 bases and 6 bases, with 12 bases remaining between them. The CDR3 DNA follows: TGCGCCAGCAGCCGGGGGGCTAGGGCCGGGGAGCTGTTTTTT. This sequence encodes CASSRGARAGELFF.

The chain carries TRBV29-1 and TRBJ1-5; D ambiguous. The V and J ends lost 4 bases and 3 bases respectively, with 10 bases between them. CDR3 length equals 13 residues. The germline V gene encodes CDR1 SQVTM and CDR2 ANQGSEA. The CDR3 loop reads CSVAPTLNQPQHF. CDR3 coding DNA: TGCAGCGTTGCTCCGACACTCAATCAGCCCCAGCATTTT.

This clone occurred a few times. The chain links TRBV11-3 to TRBJ2-3, with D uncertain. V lost 3 bases, J lost 3 bases, and 7 bases lay in between. This CDR3 spans 13 amino acids. From germline, CDR1 is SGHNT and CDR2 YENEEA. CDR3 amino acids: CASSFGRTDTQYF. The CDR3 bases are TGTGCCAGCAGCTTCGGTAGAACAGATACGCAGTATTTT.

This rearrangement joins TRBV30 to TRBJ2-3, with 12 bases lining up with TRBD2. The CDR3 is made up of 15 amino acids. Germline V CDR1 and CDR2: GTSNPN, SVGIG (reference sequence). V lost 2 bases and J lost 1; bases outside the gene matches: 1. The DNA of the CDR3 is TGTGCCTGGAGTCGACTAGCGGGAGGCACAGATACGCAGTATTTT. Encoded protein: CAWSRLAGGTDTQYF.

The rearrangement links TRBV7-9 to TRBJ2-3; D remains ambiguous. The CDR3 runs 13 residues. Germline CDR1 and CDR2: SEHNR and FQNEAQ (reference sequence). Trimming shortened V by 1 base and J by 1 base, and 3 bases separated the two germline ends. The CDR3 spells CASSLVGTDTQYF. As DNA, the CDR3 is TGTGCCAGCAGCTTAGTAGGCACAGATACGCAGTATTTT.

V gene TRBV5-4 combines with J gene TRBJ2-7; D possibly corresponds to TRBD2 (5 bases). Germline V lookup: CDR1 SGHNT, CDR2 YYREEE (reference sequence). The CDR3 is 15 amino acids. V was pared by 4 bases and J by 4 bases, with 18 bases between. CDR3 residues: CASSTRTANQYEQYF. The DNA of the CDR3 is TGTGCCAGCAGCACTAGGACTGCGAACCAATACGAGCAGTACTTC.

This clone was observed a handful of times. V is TRBV28 and J is TRBJ2-3, with D possibly being TRBD1 or TRBD2 (5 bases each). Germline V lookup: CDR1 MDHEN, CDR2 SYDVKM. The CDR3 consists of 13 residues. The V end lost 3 bases, the J end lost 5 bases, and 9 bases lay between the germline ends. CDR3 DNA sequence: TGTGCCAGCAGTTTCCTTGGGGGAGATACGCAGTATTTT. This gives the protein CASSFLGGDTQYF.